Included here is one T cell receptor (beta chain) sequence, with context. Its antigen is still unknown. Sequencing was performed with immunoSEQ multiplex PCR; in TCRdb, only in-frame clones are kept and a portion is missing. The sample yields about 39,000 clones, approximately 78% seen once. The data derive from a study of memory CD4+ T cells and cytomegalovirus serostatus. Findings and caveats of the study: Suggested: most of the CMV-linked TCR signature lies in CD4+ memory cells. About 40% of the roughly 160 known CMV-associated TCRbeta sequences appeared in CD4+ memory.

The CDR3 extends over 16 amino acids. Trimming removed 1 base from V and 3 bases from J; junction bases left unmatched: 9. Germline V gives CDR1 SGHNT, CDR2 YYREEE (reference sequence). Single viable CD3+CD4+CD8-CD45RO+ cells were sorted as the memory CD4+ T cells. The source is an adult in good health and CMV-seronegative. The chain is built from TRBV5-4 and TRBJ1-1; 7 positions agree with TRBD1. Sequencing was done on a sample of memory CD4+ T cells from blood. CDR3 in amino acids: CASSLLRTGADTEAFF. CDR3 bases: TGTGCCAGCAGCTTGCTACGGACAGGTGCCGACACTGAAGCTTTCTTT.